This entry is about one TCR beta chain. The antigen remains undetermined. Treatment defined: roughly 10-day PBMC culture with coronavirus spike peptide pools or control peptides (ViraFEST assay). The data belong to a study of vaccination and CD4 T cells after COVID-19. An Oncomine TCR Beta short-read assay was used to sequence the DNA from cultured CD4+ T cells. TCRdb reanalysed the PCR reads using MiXCR and keeps one entry per CDR3 protein. The table lists under 25,000 distinct CDR3 sequences, about 38% of them singletons. The origin of this receptor is a human donor with COVID-19. The sample was cultured CD4+ T cells from blood.

CDR3 residues: CSAGGRRETQYF. Here the CDR3 DNA reads TGCAGTGCTGGTGGGCGGCGAGAGACCCAGTACTTC. The rearrangement links TRBV20-1 to TRBJ2-5, with unresolved D. Per germline, CDR1 DFQATT and CDR2 SNEGSKA (reference sequence). V lost 5 bases to trimming and J lost 4 bases, with 11 bases between them. The CDR3 covers 12 residues.